The clone carrying this T cell receptor (beta chain) appeared a few times. The antigen remains unidentified. Since all of the isolated RNA was reverse transcribed, expressed TCRB transcripts were what got sequenced. About 3.3 million reads, on average, came from each naive, central memory and regulatory T cell sample. Clones were read by immunoSEQ multiplex PCR, and TCRdb kept only the in-frame ones, dropping some. The repertoire includes more than 550,000 clones, more than 12% of them detected once, and nearly 0.04% sits in the top ten. The V end lost 0 bases, the J end lost 5 bases, and 7 bases lay between the germline ends. There are 14 residues in the CDR3. Germline CDR1 SGHTA, CDR2 FQGTGA. The data were taken from a study of beta chain features in type 1 diabetes. Study overall: Age, gender and cell yields were alike across patients and healthy donors. Study-wide findings and caveats: People with Type 1 diabetes carried modestly yet significantly shorter TCRB CDR3s in all four CD4+ subsets.

Cells sorted by CD45RO/CCR7/CD25/CD127/CD95/CD27 comprised CD4+ naive, central memory, regulatory and stem cell-like memory cells. Sequencing was done on a sample of naive CD4+ T cells from blood. The chain links TRBV7-3 to TRBJ2-2, with D hard to call. The sequence came from a man between 18 and 29 years old with type 1 diabetes. CDR3: CASSLTRQTGELFF. DNA for the CDR3: TGTGCCAGCAGCTTAACCCGCCAAACCGGGGAGCTGTTTTTT. The complete variable domain, with remaining parts taken from reference TRBV7-3 and TRBJ2-2, reads GAGVSQTPSNKVTEKGKYVELRCDPISGHTALYWYRQSLGQGPEFLIYFQGTGAADDSGLPNDRFFAVRPEGSVSTLKIQRTERGDSAVYLCASSLTRQTGELFFGEGSRLTVL.